The present entry profiles one T cell receptor beta chain with its context. Antigen unknown. This sample was included in a study of CXCR3-negative and CXCR3-positive naive CD8 T cells. Looking at the study overall: The dataset comprises about 135 million TRB reads in total, with about 1.5 +/- 0.3 million reads per library. Study-level findings and limits: Partial loss of CXCR3 expression followed cryopreservation; most assays used fresh PBMCs. Greater hydrophobicity was found in TRB CDR3s of CXCR3-positive naive cells than of CXCR3-negative naive cells. Comparison of naive CXCR3-negative and CXCR3-positive cells revealed similar TRBV-TRBJ usage, while memory cells differed.

Naive CD8+ T cells had a CD45RO-CCR7+CD27+CD95- phenotype. UMI labels and 5' RACE were used to prepare the TRB cDNA libraries. With the 5' RACE reads reprocessed, TCRdb shows one record per CDR3 protein and no DNA. Reported are roughly 100,000 distinct CDR3 sequences; the ten largest clones contain more than 0.3%. The CDR3 has 17 amino acids. CDR1 is LGHDT, CDR2 YNNKEL, per germline (reference sequence). Sequences were obtained from naive CXCR3+ CD8+ T cells from blood. The subset denotes: CD45RO-CCR7+CD27+CD95- naive CD8+ T cells expressing CXCR3 (TNR3+). This chain connects TRBV3-1 to TRBJ1-5; TCRdb's assignment of TRBD1 cannot be checked, as there is no DNA. The origin of this receptor is a human donor in good health. Some clones in this sample may be carry-over from other donors' samples. The CDR3 loop is CASSQGQDRYSNQPQHF.